This T cell receptor (beta chain) was observed in a study of T cell repertoires in cytomegalovirus infection (dated by TCRdb to about 2019). Looking at the study overall: The HLA type of each donor mattered for the analysis, because public TCR beta signatures pointed to carriage of CMV infection along with the matching HLA type. Results and caveats for the whole study, not just this receptor: In both this cohort and an independent cohort of 352 donors, the cumulative frequency of public TCR beta family members distinguished carriers of CMV infection plus the relevant HLA type. The ex vivo response was dominated by HLA-C-restricted CMV-specific TCR beta clonotypes, and the single most frequent clonotype in two of eight donors was supplied by these HLA-C-restricted clonotypes.

Reads for this sample came from an Illumina HiSeq 1500. TCRdb reprocessing: public reads trimmed at Q25 with fastp, clones called with MiXCR, in-frame beta chains kept. Identical CDR3 proteins give one entry, which carries the most common genes and DNA. For this sample there are approximately 320,000 distinct CDR3 sequences; over 7.5% appear just once. In total, the top ten clones hold about 4.5% of the sample. This clonotype was seen a few times. Its binding antigen is unknown. Qualities for individual bases were not recorded, and no much larger clone is one base off. The germline ends are 2 bases apart after V is trimmed by 8 bases and J by 1 base. Reading from cysteine to phenylalanine, the CDR3 counts 11 amino acids. The CDR3 DNA has 33 bases and is translated from base 1. Reading the germline V gene gives CDR1 MDHEN and CDR2 SYDVKM.

Recombination connected TRBV28 to TRBJ2-2; a confident D gene designation cannot be given. Sequenced: PBMCs. The receptor's source is a human donor in good health (CMV status not recorded). Some clones in this sample may be carry-over from other donors' samples. The DNA sequence is given as TGTGCCAGCCAGAACACCGGGGAGCTGTTTTTT. It specifies CASQNTGELFF.